This T cell receptor (beta chain) was observed in a study of cytomegalovirus exposure and HLA in healthy donors. Study-level background: From HLA-typed donors, an early data release held roughly 80 million unique TCRs. Regarding the study as a whole: CMV serostatus alone was available as immune exposure information. In an earlier analysis, in 540 or so donors, most V segments appeared productive either ~90% or ~30% of the time. In vitro experiments confirmed that three CMV-associated chains were specific for CMV antigens.

The germline V gene has CDR1 SQVTM and CDR2 ANQGSEA. This CDR3 has 14 residues. The germline V and J ends were trimmed by 5 bases and 5 bases, with 15 bases remaining between them. Concerning this clone: What it recognizes is unknown.

The study ran its PCR with 60 Vbeta and 13 Jbeta primers. The table came from immunoSEQ multiplex PCR; TCRdb's copy has only in-frame clones and leaves some out. The table has roughly 160,000 clones, about 77% seen once; the top ten hold about 1.3%. The sequencing sample was made of PBMCs. V usage is TRBV29-1 and J usage is TRBJ1-4; D is ambiguous. This TCR was sampled from a woman aged 50 to 60 in good health and CMV-seronegative. The CDR3 DNA sequence: TGCAGCGTTAAGTACGGGATGAGAAATGAAAAACTGTTTTTT. Translating gives CSVKYGMRNEKLFF.